What follows is one T cell receptor (beta chain) and its context. These data originate in a study of shared clonotypes between healthy human individuals. As for the study in general: Donors, aged 18 to 49, were a couple of women and a few men.

The CDR3 consists of 12 residues. Germline V CDR1 and CDR2: SNHLY, FYNNEI. V was clipped by 9 bases and J by 3 bases, with 11 bases between them. CD45RO negativity and positive selection for CCR7 defined naive CD8 cells, a population that excluded terminally differentiated effector memory CD45RA+ cells. The assay ran at deep level. Profiling relied on immunoSEQ multiplex PCR, and the TCRdb table lists in-frame clones only, not all of them. The sample holds around 2,000,000 clones, about 95% seen once. The chain recombines TRBV2 with TRBJ1-1; possible D gene TRBD1, 5 bases. This TCR was recovered from a man between 18 and 29 years old in good health. Sequencing was carried out using naive CD8+ T cells sorted from blood. In DNA, the CDR3 is TGTGCCAGGGGGGTAGTGGACACTGAAGCTTTCTTT. This encodes CARGVVDTEAFF.